This T cell receptor (beta chain) derives from a study of vaccination effects on CD4 cells after COVID-19. Study results and caveats: Clones of infection and vaccine origin contracted markedly late after vaccination.

The CDR3 runs 14 residues. V dropped 1 base and J dropped 6; count of bases not matched to a gene: 6. Germline CDR1 is GTSNPN and CDR2 is SVGIG (reference sequence). TCRdb's table, derived via immunoSEQ multiplex PCR, lists solely in-frame clones and lacks some. Of about 68,000 clones detected, approximately 80% appear once; the ten largest clones hold less than 15%. A word on this clone: Its cognate antigen is unknown.

Sequencing was preceded by expansion of antigen-specific CD4+ T cells with viral peptide pools in the ViraFEST assay. At the end of roughly 9 days of culture, CD4+ T cells were isolated. None of these healthy vaccinees had been infected with SARS-CoV-2 before vaccination. The chain combines TRBV30 with TRBJ1-5; TRBD1 matches 7 bases. The sequencing here drew on CD4+ T cells from PBMCs cultured with SARS-CoV-2 spike peptides, taken before COVID-19 vaccination. The sequence derives from a human donor who received a COVID-19 vaccine. The CDR3 bases are TGTGCCTGGAGTGCTCAGACAGGGATTCAGCCCCAGCATTTT. It translates to CAWSAQTGIQPQHF. The complete variable domain, with remaining parts taken from reference TRBV30 and TRBJ1-5, reads SQTIHQWPATLVQPVGSPLSLECTVEGTSNPNLYWYRQAAGRGLQLLFYSVGIGQISSEVPQNLSASRPQDRQFILSSKKLLLSDSGFYLCAWSAQTGIQPQHFGDGTRLSIL.